This T cell receptor (beta chain) was identified during a study of T cell clones after liver transplantation. Background on the study: HCV positivity affected three of eight recipients; the rest lacked autoimmune or viral indications. Study results and caveats: Small, mixed patient groups and varying post-transplant times limit these conclusions.

Of note for this clone: The antigen is unknown.

Profiling relied on immunoSEQ multiplex PCR, and the TCRdb table lists in-frame clones only, not all of them. The data show about 99,000 clones, roughly 80% seen once. The germline V gene has CDR1 KGHSH and CDR2 LQKENI. Trimming cost V 2 bases and J 5 bases, with 9 bases left between them. This CDR3 is built from 13 residues. The receptor's source is a human donor who received a liver transplant. The sample here was CD4+ T cells from blood, taken before liver transplant. J is TRBJ1-1 and V is TRBV18, with unresolved D. As DNA, the CDR3 is TGTGCCAGCTCACCAATGGGAGGGACTGAAGCTTTCTTT. Translated: CASSPMGGTEAFF.